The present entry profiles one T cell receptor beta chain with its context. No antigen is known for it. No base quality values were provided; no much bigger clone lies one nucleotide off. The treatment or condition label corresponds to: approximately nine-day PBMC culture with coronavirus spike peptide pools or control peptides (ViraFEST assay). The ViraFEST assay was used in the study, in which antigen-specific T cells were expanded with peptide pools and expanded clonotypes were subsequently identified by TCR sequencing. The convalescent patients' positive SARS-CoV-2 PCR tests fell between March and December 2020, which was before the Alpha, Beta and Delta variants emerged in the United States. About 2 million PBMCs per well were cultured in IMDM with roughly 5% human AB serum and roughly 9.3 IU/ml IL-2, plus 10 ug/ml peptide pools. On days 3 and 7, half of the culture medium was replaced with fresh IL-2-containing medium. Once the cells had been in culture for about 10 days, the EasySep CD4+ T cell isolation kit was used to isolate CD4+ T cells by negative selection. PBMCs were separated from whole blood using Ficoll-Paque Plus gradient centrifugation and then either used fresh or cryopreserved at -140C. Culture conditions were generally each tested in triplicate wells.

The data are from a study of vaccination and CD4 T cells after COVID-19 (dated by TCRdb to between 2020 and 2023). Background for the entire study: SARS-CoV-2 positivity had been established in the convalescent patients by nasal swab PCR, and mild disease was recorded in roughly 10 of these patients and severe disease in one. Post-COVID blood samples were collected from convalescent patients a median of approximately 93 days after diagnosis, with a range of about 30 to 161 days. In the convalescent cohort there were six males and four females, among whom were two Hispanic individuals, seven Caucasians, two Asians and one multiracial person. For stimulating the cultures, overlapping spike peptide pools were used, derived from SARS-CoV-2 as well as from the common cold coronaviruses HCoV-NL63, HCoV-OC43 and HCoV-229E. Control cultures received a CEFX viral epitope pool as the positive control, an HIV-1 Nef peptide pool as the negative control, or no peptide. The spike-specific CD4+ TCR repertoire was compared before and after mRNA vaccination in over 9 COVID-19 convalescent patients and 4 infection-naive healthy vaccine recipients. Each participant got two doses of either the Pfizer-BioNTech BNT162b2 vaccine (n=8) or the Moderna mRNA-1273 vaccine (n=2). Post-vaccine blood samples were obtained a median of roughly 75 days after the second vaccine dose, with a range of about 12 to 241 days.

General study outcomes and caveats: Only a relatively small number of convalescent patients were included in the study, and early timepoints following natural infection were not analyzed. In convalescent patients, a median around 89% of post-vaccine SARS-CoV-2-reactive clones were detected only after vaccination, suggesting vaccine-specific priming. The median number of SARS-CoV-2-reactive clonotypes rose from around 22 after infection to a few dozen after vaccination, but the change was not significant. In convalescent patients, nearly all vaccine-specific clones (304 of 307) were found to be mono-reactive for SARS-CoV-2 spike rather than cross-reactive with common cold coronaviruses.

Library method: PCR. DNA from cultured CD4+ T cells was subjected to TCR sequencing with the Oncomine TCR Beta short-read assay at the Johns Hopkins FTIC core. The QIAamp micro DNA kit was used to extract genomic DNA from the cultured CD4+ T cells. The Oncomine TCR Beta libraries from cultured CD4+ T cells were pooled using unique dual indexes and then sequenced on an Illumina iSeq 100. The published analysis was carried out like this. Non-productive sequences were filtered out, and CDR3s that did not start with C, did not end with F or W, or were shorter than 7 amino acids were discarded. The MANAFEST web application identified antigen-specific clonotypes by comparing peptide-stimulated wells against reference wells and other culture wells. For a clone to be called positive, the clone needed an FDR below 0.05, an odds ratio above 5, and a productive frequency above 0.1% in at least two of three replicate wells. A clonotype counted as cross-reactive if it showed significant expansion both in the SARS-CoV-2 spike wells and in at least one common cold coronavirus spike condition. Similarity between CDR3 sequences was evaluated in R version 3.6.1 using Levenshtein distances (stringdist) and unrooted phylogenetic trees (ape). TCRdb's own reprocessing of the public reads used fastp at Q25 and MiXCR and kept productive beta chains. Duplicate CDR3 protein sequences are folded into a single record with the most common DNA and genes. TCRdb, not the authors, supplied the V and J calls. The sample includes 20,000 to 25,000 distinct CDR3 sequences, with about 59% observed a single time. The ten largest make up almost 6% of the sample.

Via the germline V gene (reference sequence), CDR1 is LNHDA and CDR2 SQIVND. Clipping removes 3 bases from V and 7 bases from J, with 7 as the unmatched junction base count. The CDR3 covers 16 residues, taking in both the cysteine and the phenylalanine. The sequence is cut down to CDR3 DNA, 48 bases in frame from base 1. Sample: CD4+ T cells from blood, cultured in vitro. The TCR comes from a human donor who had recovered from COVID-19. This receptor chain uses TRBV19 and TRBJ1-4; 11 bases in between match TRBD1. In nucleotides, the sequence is TGTGCCAGTAGTATCGGACAGGGGGCATCTAGTGAAAAACTGTTTTTT. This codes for CASSIGQGASSEKLFF.